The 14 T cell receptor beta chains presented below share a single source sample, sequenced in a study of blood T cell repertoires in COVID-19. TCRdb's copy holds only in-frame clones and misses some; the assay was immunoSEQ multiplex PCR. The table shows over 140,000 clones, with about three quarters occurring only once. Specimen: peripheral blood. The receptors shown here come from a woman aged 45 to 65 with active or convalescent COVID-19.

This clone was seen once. CDR3 in amino acids: CASSPLAGGPYNEQFF. DNA of the CDR3: TGTGCCAGCAGCCCCTTAGCGGGAGGGCCCTACAATGAGCAGTTCTTC. The J gene is TRBJ2-1, the V gene TRBV9; 11 bases fit TRBD2. This CDR3 has 16 amino acids. Germline values: CDR1 SGDLS, CDR2 YYNGEE. J lost 2 bases, V lost 4 bases, and 5 bases had no gene match. Full variable domain (missing parts from reference TRBV9 and TRBJ2-1): DSGVTQTPKHLITATGQRVTLRCSPRSGDLSVYWYQQSLDQGLQFLIQYYNGEERAKGNILERFSAQQFPDLHSELNLSSLELGDSALYFCASSPLAGGPYNEQFFGPGTRLTVL.

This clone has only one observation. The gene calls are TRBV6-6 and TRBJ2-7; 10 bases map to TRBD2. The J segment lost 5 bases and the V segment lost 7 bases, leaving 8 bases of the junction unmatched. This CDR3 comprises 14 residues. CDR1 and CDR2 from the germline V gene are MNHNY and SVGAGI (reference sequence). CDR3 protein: CASTSSGSIHEQYF. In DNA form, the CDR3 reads TGTGCCAGCACTTCTAGCGGGAGTATCCACGAGCAGTACTTC.

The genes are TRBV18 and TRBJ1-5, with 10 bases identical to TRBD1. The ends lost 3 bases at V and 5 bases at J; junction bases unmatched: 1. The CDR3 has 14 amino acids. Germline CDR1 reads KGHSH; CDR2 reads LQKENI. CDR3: CASSPTGGYQPQHF. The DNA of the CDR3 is TGTGCCAGCTCACCGACAGGGGGCTATCAGCCCCAGCATTTT.

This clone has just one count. CDR3 sequence reads: CASSATGEQFF. For the CDR3, the DNA is TGTGCCAGCAGCGCCACAGGTGAGCAGTTCTTC. J is TRBJ2-1 and V is TRBV9; D perhaps matches TRBD1 (5 bases). Per germline, CDR1 SGDLS and CDR2 YYNGEE. V lost 3 bases to trimming and J lost 9 bases, with 7 bases between them. The CDR3 spans 11 residues. The variable domain in full, completed from reference TRBV9 and TRBJ2-1, reads DSGVTQTPKHLITATGQRVTLRCSPRSGDLSVYWYQQSLDQGLQFLIQYYNGEERAKGNILERFSAQQFPDLHSELNLSSLELGDSALYFCASSATGEQFFGPGTRLTVL.

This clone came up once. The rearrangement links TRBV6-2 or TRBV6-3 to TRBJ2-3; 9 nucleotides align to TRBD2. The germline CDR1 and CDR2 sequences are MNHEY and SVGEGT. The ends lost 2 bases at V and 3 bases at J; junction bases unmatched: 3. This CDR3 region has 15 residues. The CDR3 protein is CASSYGLAGTDTQYF. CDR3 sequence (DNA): TGTGCCAGCAGTTACGGGCTAGCGGGGACAGATACGCAGTATTTT.

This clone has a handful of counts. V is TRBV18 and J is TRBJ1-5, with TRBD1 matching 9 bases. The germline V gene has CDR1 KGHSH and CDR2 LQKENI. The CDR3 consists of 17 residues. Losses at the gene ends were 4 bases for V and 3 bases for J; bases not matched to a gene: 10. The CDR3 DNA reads TGTGCCAGCTCACAAAGATTAACAGGGGGCAACAATCAGCCCCAGCATTTT. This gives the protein CASSQRLTGGNNQPQHF.

The CDR3 DNA reads TGTGCCAGCAGCGTAATGGCCAGCGGGGGGGAGACCCAGTACTTC. Translating it yields CASSVMASGGETQYF. V gene TRBV9 combines with J gene TRBJ2-5; 9 nucleotides line up with TRBD2. V lost 1 base and J lost 5; bases outside the gene matches: 6. The CDR3 length is 15 residues. Germline V gene lookup returns CDR1 SGDLS and CDR2 YYNGEE.

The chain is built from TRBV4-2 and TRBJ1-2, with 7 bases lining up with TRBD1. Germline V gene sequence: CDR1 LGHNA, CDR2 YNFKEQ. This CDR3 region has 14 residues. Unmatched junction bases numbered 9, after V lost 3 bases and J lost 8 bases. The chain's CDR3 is CASSHAGDSWGYTF. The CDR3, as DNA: TGTGCCAGCAGCCATGCAGGGGACAGTTGGGGCTACACCTTC.

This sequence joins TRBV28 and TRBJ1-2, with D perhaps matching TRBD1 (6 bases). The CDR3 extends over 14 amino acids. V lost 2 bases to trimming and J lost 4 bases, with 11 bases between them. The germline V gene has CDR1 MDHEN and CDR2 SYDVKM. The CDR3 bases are TGTGCCAGCAGTTTAGAGGGGGATTCCTATGGCTACACCTTC. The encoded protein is CASSLEGDSYGYTF.

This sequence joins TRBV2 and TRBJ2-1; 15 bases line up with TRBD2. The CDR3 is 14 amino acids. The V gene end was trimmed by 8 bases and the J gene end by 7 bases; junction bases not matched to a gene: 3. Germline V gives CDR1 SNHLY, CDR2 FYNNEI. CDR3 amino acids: CASPGLAGGNEQFF. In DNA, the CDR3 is TGTGCCAGCCCGGGACTAGCGGGGGGTAATGAGCAGTTCTTC.

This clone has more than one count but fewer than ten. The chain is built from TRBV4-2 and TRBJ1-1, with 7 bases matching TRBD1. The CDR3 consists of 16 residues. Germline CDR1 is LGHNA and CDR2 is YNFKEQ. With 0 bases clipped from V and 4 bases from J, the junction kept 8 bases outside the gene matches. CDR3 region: CASSQDRRGPGTEAFF. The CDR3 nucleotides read TGTGCCAGCAGCCAAGATCGGAGGGGGCCGGGCACTGAAGCTTTCTTT.

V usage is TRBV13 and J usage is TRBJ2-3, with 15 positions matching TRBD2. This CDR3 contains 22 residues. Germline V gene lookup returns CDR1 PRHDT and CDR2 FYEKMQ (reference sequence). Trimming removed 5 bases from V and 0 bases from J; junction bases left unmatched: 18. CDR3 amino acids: CASSNPDGTSGGRTLSTDTQYF. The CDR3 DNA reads TGTGCCAGCAGCAACCCCGACGGGACTAGCGGGGGGCGAACTCTTAGCACAGATACGCAGTATTTT.

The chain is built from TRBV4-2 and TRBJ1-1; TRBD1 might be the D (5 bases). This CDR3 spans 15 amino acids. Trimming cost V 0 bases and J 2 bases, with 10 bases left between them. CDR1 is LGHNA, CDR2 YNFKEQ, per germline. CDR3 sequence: CASSQELRGNTEAFF. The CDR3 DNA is TGTGCCAGCAGCCAAGAATTAAGGGGAAACACTGAAGCTTTCTTT.

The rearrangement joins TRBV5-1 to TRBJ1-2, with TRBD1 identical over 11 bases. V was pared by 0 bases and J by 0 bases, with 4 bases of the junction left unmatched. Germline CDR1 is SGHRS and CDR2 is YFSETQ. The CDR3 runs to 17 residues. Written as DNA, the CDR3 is TGCGCCAGCAGCTTGGACCCGGGACAGGGGGCTAACTATGGCTACACCTTC. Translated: CASSLDPGQGANYGYTF. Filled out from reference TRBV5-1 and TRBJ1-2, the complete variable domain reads KAGVTQTPRYLIKTRGQQVTLSCSPISGHRSVSWYQQTPGQGLQFLFEYFSETQRNKGNFPGRFSGRQFSNSRSEMNVSTLELGDSALYLCASSLDPGQGANYGYTFGSGTRLTVV.